This T cell receptor (beta chain) stems from a study of prognosis after radiotherapy for stage I lung cancer. Study-wide context: About 13 patients presented with newly diagnosed primary stage I lung tumors, and several carried oligometastatic NSCLC following surgical resection of the primary tumor.

The table lists this clonotype with many counts. Germline CDR1 SEHNR, CDR2 FQNEAQ (reference sequence). Trimming at V came to 5 bases and at J to 1 base, leaving 2 bases not matched to a gene. This CDR3 is 16 amino acids long. Multiplex PCR, run in two rounds, amplified TCR beta CDR3 from genomic DNA. Individual primers that were specific to each TRBV and TRBJ gene served in first-round PCR. Universal primers drove the second round of PCR amplification. One entry per CDR3 protein, called by TCRdb with MiXCR from the multiplex PCR reads. The table has nearly 20,000 distinct CDR3 sequences, approximately 26% seen once.

Sequencing was performed on PBMCs, taken before or after stereotactic body radiation therapy (not recorded which). This chain connects TRBV7-9 to TRBJ2-1, with 13 bases matching TRBD2. This sequence was found in a donor of 50 years or more with non-small cell lung cancer. The CDR3 sequence: CASSPGLAGSYNEQFF. The DNA of the CDR3 is TGTGCCAGCAGCCCGGGACTAGCGGGATCCTACAATGAGCAGTTCTTC.